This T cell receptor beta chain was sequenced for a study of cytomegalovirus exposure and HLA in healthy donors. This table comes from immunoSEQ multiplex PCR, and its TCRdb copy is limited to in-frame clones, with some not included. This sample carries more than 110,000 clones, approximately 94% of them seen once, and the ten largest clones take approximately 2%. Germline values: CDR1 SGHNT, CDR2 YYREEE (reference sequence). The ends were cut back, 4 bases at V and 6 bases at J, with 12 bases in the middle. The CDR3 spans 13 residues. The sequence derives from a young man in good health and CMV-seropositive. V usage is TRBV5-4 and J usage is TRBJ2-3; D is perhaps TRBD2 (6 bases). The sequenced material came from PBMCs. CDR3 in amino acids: CASSERRADTQYF. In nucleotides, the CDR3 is TGTGCCAGCAGCGAAAGGAGGGCGGATACGCAGTATTTT.